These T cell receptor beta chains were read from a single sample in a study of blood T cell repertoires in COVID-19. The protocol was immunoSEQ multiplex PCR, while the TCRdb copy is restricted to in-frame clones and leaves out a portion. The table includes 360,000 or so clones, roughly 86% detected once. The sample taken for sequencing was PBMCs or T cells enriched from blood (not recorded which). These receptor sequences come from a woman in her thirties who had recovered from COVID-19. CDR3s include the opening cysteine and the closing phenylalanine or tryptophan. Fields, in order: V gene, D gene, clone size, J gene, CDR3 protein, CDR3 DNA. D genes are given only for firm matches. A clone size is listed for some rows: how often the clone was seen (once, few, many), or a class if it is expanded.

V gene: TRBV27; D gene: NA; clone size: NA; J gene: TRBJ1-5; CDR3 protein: CASRRGSNQPQHF; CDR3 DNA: TGTGCCAGCAGAAGGGGTAGCAATCAGCCCCAGCATTTT
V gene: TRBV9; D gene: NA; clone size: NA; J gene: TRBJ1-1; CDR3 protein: CASSVGSFSTEAFF; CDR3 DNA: TGTGCCAGCAGCGTAGGATCCTTCAGCACTGAAGCTTTCTTT
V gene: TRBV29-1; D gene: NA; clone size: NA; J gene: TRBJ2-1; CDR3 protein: CSVVARYNEQFF; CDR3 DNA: TGCAGCGTTGTGGCCAGATACAATGAGCAGTTCTTC
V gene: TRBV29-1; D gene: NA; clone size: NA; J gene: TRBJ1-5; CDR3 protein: CSVAQSWDINQPQHF; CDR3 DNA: TGCAGCGTTGCCCAATCCTGGGACATCAATCAGCCCCAGCATTTT
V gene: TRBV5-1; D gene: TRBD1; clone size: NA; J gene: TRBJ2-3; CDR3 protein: CASSPGTGPRSDTQYF; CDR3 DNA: TGCGCCAGCAGCCCAGGGACAGGGCCCAGGTCAGATACGCAGTATTTT
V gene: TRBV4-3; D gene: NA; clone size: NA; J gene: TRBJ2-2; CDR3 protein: CASSQEKTSLSGELFF; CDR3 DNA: TGCGCCAGCAGCCAAGAGAAAACTAGTCTCTCCGGGGAGCTGTTTTTT
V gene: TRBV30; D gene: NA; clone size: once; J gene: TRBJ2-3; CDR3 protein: CAWRAGNTQYF; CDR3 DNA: TGTGCCTGGAGAGCAGGGAATACGCAGTATTTT
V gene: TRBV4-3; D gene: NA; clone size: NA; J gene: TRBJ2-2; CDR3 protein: CASSQAGGGKEKGGELFF; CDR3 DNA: TGCGCCAGCAGCCAAGCCGGAGGCGGGAAAGAAAAAGGCGGGGAGCTGTTTTTT
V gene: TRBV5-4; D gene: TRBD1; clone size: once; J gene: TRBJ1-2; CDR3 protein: CASSPTTGPYGYTF; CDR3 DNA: TGTGCCAGCAGCCCAACGACAGGGCCCTATGGCTACACCTTC
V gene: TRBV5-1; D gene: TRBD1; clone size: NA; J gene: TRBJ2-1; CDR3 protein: CASSLGRQGNEQFF; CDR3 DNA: TGCGCCAGCAGCTTGGGCCGACAGGGCAATGAGCAGTTCTTC
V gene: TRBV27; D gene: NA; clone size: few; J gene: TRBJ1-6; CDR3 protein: CASSPIDRSDLHF; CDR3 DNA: TGTGCCAGCAGTCCCATAGACAGGTCAGACCTCCACTTT
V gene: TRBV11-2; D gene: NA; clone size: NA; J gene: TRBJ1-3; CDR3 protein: CASSLDPGGNTIYF; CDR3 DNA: TGTGCCAGCAGCTTAGATCCGGGGGGAAACACCATATATTTT
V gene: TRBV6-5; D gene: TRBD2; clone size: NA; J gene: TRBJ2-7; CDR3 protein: CASSYSPGLDEQYF; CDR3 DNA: TGTGCCAGCAGTTATTCACCGGGACTAGACGAGCAGTACTTC
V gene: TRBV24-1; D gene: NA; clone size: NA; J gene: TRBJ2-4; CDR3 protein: CATPQANLAKNIQYF; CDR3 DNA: TGTGCCACCCCCCAGGCCAATTTAGCCAAAAACATTCAGTACTTC
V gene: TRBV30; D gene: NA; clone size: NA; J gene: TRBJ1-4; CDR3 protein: CAWSVQGGKLFF; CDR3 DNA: TGTGCCTGGAGTGTACAGGGCGGTAAACTGTTTTTT
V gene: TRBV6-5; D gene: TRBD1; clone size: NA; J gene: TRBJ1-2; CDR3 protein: CASSSPGQGDGYTF; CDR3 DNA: TGTGCCAGCAGTTCCCCCGGACAGGGGGATGGCTACACCTTC
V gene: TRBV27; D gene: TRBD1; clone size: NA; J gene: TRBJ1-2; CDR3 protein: CASSPKTGSGYTF; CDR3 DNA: TGTGCCAGCAGTCCGAAGACAGGGTCTGGCTACACCTTC
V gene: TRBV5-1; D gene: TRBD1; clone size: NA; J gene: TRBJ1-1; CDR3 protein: CASSSTPGGRGTEAFF; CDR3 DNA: TGCGCCAGCAGCTCGACACCAGGGGGCCGGGGCACTGAAGCTTTCTTT
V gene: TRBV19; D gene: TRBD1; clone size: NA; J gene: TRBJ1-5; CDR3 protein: CASTPRPDRSNQPQHF; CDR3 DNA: TGTGCCAGTACACCCCGACCGGACAGGAGCAATCAGCCCCAGCATTTT
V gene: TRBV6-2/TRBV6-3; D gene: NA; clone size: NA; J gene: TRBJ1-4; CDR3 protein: CASSYGGARNEKLFF; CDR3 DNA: TGTGCCAGCAGTTACGGGGGGGCCCGTAATGAAAAACTGTTTTTT
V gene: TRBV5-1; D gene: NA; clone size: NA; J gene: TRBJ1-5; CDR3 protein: CASSTGGLGQPQHF; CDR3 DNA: TGCGCCAGCAGCACCGGGGGGCTGGGTCAGCCCCAGCATTTT
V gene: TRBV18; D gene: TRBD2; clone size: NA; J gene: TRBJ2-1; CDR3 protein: CASSPPAGGGLEQFF; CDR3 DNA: TGTGCCAGCTCACCACCGGCGGGGGGCGGATTAGAGCAGTTCTTC
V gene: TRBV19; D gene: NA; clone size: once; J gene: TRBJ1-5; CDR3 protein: CASSPLGGEYQPQHF; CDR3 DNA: TGTGCCAGTAGTCCTCTCGGTGGAGAATATCAGCCCCAGCATTTT
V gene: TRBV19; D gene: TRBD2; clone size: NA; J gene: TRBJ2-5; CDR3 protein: CASSMSGGYQETQYF; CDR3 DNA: TGTGCCAGTAGTATGAGCGGGGGGTACCAAGAGACCCAGTACTTC